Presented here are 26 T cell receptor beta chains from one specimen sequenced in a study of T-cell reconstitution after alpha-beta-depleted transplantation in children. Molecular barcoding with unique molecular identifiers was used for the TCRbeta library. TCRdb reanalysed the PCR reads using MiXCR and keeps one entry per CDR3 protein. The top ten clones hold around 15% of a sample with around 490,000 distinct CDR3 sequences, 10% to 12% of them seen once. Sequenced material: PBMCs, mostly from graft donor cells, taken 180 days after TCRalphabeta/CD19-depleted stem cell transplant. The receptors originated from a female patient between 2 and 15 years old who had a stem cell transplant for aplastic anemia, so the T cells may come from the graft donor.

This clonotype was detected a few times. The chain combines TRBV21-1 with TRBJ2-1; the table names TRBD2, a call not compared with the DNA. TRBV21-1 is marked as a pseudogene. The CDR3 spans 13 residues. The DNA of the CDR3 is TGTGCCAGCAGGCCCGGGAGGGGCGATGAGCAGTTCTTC. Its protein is CASRPGRGDEQFF.

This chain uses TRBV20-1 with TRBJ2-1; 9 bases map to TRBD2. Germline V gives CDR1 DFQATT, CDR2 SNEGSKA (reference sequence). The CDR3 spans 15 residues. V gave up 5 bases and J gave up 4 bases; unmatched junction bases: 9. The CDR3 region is CSALKPSGAYNEQFF. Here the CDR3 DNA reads TGCAGTGCTCTCAAGCCTAGCGGGGCTTACAATGAGCAGTTCTTC.

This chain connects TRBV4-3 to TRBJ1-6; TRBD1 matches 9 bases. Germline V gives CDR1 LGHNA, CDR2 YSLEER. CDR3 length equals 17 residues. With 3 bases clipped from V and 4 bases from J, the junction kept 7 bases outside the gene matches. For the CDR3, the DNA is TGCGCCAGCAGCCAGGGACAGGGAAATGGTTATAATTCACCCCTCCACTTT. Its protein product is CASSQGQGNGYNSPLHF.

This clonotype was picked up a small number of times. The CDR3: CASSRAGRTSYNEQFF. DNA of the CDR3: TGTGCCAGCAGCAGAGCCGGGAGGACCTCCTACAATGAGCAGTTCTTC. The rearrangement uses TRBV6-2 or TRBV6-3 and TRBJ2-1; 7 nucleotides agree with TRBD2. Germline CDR1 is MNHEY and CDR2 is SVGEGT. The CDR3 length is 16 residues. V shed 6 bases and J 0 bases; nucleotides not matched to a gene: 8.

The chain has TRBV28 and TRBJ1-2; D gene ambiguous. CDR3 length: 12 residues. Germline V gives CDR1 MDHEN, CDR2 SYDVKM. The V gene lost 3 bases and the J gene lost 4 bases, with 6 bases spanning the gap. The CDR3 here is CASSFIGYGYTF. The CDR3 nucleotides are TGTGCCAGCAGTTTTATAGGCTATGGCTACACCTTC.

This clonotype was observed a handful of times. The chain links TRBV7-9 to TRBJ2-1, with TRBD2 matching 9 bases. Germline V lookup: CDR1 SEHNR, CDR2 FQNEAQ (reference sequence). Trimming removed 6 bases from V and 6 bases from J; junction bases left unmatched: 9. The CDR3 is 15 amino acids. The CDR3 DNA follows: TGTGCCAGCAGTACAGGCGGGGGGGTTGGCAATGAGCAGTTCTTC. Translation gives CASSTGGGVGNEQFF.

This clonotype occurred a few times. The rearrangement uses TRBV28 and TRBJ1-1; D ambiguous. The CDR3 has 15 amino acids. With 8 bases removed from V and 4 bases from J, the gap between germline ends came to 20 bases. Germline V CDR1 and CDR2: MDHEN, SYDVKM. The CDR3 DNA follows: TGTGCCAGCTTACGACGAGGACCCCCGACCACTGAAGCTTTCTTT. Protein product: CASLRRGPPTTEAFF.

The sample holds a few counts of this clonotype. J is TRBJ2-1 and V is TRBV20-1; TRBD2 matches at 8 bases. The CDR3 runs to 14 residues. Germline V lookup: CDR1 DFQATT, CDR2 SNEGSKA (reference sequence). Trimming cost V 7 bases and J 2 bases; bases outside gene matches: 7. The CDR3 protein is CSGGGRWTYNEQFF. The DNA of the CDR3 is TGCAGTGGGGGCGGGAGGTGGACCTACAATGAGCAGTTCTTC.

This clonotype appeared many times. The CDR3 here is CASSPRGANYGYTF. DNA of the CDR3: TGTGCCAGCAGCCCCCGGGGGGCTAACTATGGCTACACCTTC. The rearrangement uses TRBV7-2 and TRBJ1-2; D possibly corresponds to TRBD1 (5 bases). Deletions cut 5 bases from V and 0 bases from J, with 10 bases between. Germline V gene lookup returns CDR1 SGHTA and CDR2 FQGNSA. The length of the CDR3 is 14 residues.

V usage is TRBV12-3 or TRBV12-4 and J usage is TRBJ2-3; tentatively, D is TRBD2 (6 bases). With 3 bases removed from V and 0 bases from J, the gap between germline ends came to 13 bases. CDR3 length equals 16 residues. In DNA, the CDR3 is TGTGCCAGCAGTTTCGGGGGATTGGATAGCACAGATACGCAGTATTTT. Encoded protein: CASSFGGLDSTDTQYF.

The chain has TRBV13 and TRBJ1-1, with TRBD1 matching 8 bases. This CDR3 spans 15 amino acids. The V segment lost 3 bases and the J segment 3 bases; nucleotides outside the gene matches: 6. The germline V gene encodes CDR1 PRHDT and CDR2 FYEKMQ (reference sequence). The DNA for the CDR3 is TGTGCCAGCAGCTTGGACAGGGAGCGGGACACTGAAGCTTTCTTT. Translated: CASSLDRERDTEAFF.

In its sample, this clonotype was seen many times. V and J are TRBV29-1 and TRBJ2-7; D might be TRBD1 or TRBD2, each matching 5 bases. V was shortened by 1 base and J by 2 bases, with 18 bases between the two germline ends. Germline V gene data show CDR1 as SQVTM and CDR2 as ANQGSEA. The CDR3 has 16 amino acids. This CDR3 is CSVEARAGRAAYEQYV. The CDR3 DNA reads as TGCAGCGTTGAAGCGCGGGCAGGGCGAGCTGCCTACGAGCAGTACGTC.

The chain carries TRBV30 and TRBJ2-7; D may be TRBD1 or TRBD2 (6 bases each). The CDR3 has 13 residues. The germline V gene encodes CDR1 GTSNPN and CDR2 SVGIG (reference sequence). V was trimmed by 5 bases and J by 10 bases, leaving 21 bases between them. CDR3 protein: CAWGIGGGLEQYF. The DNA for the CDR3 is TGTGCCTGGGGGATAGGGGGAGGTCTCGAACAGTACTTC.

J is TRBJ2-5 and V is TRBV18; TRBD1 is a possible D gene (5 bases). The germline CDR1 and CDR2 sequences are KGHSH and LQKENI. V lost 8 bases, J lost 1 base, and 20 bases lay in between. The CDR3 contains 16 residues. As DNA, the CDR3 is TGTGCCAGCGACCGCGTGGCAGGGAACACCCAAGAGACCCAGTACTTC. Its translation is CASDRVAGNTQETQYF.

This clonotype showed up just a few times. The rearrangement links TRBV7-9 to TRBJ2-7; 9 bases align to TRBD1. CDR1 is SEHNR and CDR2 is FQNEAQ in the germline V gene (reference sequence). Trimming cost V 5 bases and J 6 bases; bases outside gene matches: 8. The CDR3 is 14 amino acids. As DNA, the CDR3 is TGTGCCAGCAGCCCACCGGCGGGACAGGGCGAGCAGTACTTC. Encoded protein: CASSPPAGQGEQYF.

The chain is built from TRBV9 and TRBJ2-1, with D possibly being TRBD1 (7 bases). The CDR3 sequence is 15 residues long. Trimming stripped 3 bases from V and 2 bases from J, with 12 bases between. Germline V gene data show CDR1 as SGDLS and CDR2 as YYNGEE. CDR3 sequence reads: CASSGPRGAYNEQFF. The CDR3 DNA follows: TGTGCCAGCAGCGGACCCAGGGGGGCCTACAATGAGCAGTTCTTC.

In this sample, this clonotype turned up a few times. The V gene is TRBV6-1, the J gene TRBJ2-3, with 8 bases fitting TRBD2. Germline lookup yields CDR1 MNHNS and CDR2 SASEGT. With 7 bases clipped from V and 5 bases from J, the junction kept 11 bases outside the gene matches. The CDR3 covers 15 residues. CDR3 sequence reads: CASTRTGGMGDTQYF. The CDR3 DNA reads TGTGCCAGCACCCGCACGGGAGGGATGGGAGATACGCAGTATTTT.

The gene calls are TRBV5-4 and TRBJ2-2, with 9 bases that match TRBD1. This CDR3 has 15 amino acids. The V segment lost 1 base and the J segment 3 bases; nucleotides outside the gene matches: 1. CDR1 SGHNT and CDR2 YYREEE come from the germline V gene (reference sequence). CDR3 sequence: CASSLWDRDTGELFF. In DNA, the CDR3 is TGTGCCAGCAGCTTGTGGGACAGGGACACCGGGGAGCTGTTTTTT.

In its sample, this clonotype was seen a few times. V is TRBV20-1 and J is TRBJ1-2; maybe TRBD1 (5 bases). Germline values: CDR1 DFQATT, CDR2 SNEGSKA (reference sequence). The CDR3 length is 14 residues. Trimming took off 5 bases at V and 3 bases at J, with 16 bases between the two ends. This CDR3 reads CSAQDRGGYYGYTF. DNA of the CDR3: TGCAGTGCTCAAGATCGGGGCGGGTACTATGGCTACACCTTC.

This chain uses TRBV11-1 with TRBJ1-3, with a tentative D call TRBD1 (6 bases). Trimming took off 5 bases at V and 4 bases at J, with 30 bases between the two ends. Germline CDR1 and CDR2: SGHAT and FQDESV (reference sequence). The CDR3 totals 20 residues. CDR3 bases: TGTGCCAGCAGCCCAGCCCGGGACATAGGTTCTCTGTCGTTCGGAAACACCATATATTTT. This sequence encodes CASSPARDIGSLSFGNTIYF.

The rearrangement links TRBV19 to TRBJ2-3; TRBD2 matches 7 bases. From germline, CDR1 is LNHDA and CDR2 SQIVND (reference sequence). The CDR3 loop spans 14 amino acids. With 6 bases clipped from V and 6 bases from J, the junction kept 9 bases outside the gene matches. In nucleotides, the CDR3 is TGTGCCAGTAGGGGACTATTATCACCCGATACGCAGTATTTT. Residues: CASRGLLSPDTQYF.

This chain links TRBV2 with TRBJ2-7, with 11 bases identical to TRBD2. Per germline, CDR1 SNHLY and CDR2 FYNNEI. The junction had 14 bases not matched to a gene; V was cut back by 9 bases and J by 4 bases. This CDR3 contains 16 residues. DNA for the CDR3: TGTGCCAGTGGGACAGGCGATAGCGGGAGGGCTTACGAGCAGTACTTC. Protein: CASGTGDSGRAYEQYF.

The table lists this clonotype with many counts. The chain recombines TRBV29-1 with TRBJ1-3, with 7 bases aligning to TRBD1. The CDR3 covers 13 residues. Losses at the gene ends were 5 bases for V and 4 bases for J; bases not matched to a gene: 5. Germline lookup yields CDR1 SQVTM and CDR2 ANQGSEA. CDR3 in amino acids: CSVSTGRGNTIYF. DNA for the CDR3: TGCAGCGTTTCGACAGGGCGAGGAAACACCATATATTTT.

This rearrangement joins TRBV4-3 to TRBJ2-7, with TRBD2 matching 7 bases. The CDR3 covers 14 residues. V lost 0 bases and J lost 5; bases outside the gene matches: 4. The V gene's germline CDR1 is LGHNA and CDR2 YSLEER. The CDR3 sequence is CASSQDRGVNEQYV. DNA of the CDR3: TGCGCCAGCAGCCAAGATCGGGGGGTCAACGAGCAGTACGTC.

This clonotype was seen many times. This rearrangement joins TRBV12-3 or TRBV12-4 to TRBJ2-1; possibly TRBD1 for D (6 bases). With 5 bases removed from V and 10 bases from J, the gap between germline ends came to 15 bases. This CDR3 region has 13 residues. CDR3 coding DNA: TGTGCCAGCAGTCTGACAGGAAGGGGGGAGCAGTTCTTC. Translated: CASSLTGRGEQFF.

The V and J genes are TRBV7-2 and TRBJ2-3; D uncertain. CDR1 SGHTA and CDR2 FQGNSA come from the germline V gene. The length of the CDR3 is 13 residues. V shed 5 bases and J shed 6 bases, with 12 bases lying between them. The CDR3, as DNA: TGTGCCAGCAGCAGTCCTACACGGGATACGCAGTATTTT. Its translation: CASSSPTRDTQYF.